The rows below give T cell receptor beta chains drawn from one sample of a study of T cells in Graves' hyperthyroidism and ophthalmopathy. TCRdb independently ran MiXCR on the multiplex PCR reads; one entry per CDR3 protein. The sample records around 700,000 distinct CDR3 sequences, about 19% being singletons. The specimen was blood. These receptors were collected from a woman between 50 and 59 years old with Graves' hyperthyroidism that later progressed to Graves' ophthalmopathy. Each CDR3 is given without its conserved first and last residue. A D gene is named only where the DNA matches it firmly.

V	D	CDR3
TRBV11-2	NA	ASSPPQGWSPLH
TRBV12-3/TRBV12-4	NA	ASSADGLPGAGELF
TRBV18	NA	ASSPPGGSYEQY
TRBV9	TRBD1	ASSADPRDRGLGGYT
TRBV7-2	NA	ASSLFPGLDFEQF
TRBV4-1	NA	ASRQGRGGTDTQY
TRBV10-2	NA	ASTQDGYEQY
TRBV24-1	NA	ATSDGGLYNEQF
TRBV12-3/TRBV12-4	NA	ASSLATHEKLF
TRBV7-9	TRBD1	ASSFTGGYEQY
TRBV2	NA	ASSDYIPAF
TRBV4-1	TRBD1	ASSQVQGVITEAF
TRBV9	TRBD2	ASSVGGGAPETQY
TRBV6-1	TRBD1	ASRHTSGTGGRETQY
TRBV5-1	NA	ASSLGGVPEAF
TRBV6-1	NA	ASRRRRDTGPAADTQY
TRBV11-2	NA	ASSSTMATGELF
TRBV20-1	NA	SAMGQSDYGYT
TRBV12-5	NA	ASGLVWADPDYNEQF
TRBV5-4	NA	ASSYGMFSYGYT
TRBV14	NA	ASSQESPTEAF
TRBV6-1	NA	ASSTSGFRGYQPQH
TRBV2	NA	ASGYRSTNEKLF
TRBV5-1	TRBD1	ASSLAWDRSAGELF
TRBV27	NA	ASSLVSGTDTQY
TRBV11-2	NA	ASSLNAGSGNTIY
TRBV11-2	TRBD2	ASSLETLTSGGAWNEQF
TRBV7-2	TRBD2	ASSLAWRGFGEQF
TRBV7-9	NA	ASSFIRPGTQEYEQY
TRBV3-1	NA	ASSHSLRPYEQY
TRBV11-3	TRBD1	ASSARGSVTDTQY
TRBV19	NA	ASSIFIVRSNQPQH
TRBV9	TRBD1	ASSVGQGYMNTEAF
TRBV6-2/TRBV6-3	TRBD1	ANSYGGQGQNQPQH
TRBV14	TRBD1	ASGRDRGAPSTGSYNEQF
TRBV20-1	NA	SARDIQKGNYEQY
TRBV27	TRBD1	ASSPSQGNNYGYT
TRBV7-8	TRBD2	ASSLGWGGSYNEQF
TRBV11-2	TRBD1	ASSWGTGWETQY
TRBV7-8	TRBD1	ASSADRKHHGYT
TRBV11-2	TRBD1	ASSLVIAAGGENYGYT
TRBV5-4	NA	ASSFSGLVGNEQF
TRBV10-3	NA	AISERTGTDTQY
TRBV2	NA	ASSERGVSTEAF
TRBV5-1	NA	ASSLGELVGETLY
TRBV27	TRBD2	ASSSPKAGGRNEQF
TRBV9	NA	ASSAEGDGYT
TRBV2	TRBD2	ASSEERTSGGANEQF
TRBV4-1	NA	ASRDTRGPEAF
TRBV11-2	NA	ASSSSGIWYGYT
TRBV11-2	NA	ASSFDRTYGYT
TRBV2	NA	ASSESRVAKNIQY
TRBV20-1	TRBD1	SAPKGQGGAQNIQY